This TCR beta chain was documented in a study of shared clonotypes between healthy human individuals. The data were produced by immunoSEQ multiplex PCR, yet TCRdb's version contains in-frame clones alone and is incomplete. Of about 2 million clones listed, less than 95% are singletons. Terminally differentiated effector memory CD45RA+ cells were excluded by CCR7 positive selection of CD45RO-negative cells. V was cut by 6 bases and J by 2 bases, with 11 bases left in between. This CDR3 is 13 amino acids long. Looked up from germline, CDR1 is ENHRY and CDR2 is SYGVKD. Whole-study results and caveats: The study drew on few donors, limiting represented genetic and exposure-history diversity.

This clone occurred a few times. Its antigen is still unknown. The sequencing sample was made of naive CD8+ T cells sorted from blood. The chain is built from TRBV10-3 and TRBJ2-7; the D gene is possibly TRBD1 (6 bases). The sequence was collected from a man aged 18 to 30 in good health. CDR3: CAIRVDRTYEQYF. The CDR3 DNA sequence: TGTGCCATCAGAGTAGACAGGACCTACGAGCAGTACTTC.